Below are 18 T cell receptor beta chains sequenced from a single sample in a study of T cells after yellow fever vaccination. TCRdb called the 5' RACE reads again in MiXCR, with one record for every CDR3 protein. Among 250,000 to 400,000 distinct CDR3 sequences, roughly 4% were seen once, and the ten largest hold approximately 23%. The sequencing used PBMCs, collected 5 days after the yellow fever booster vaccination. These receptor sequences come from a young man who received the YFV17D yellow fever vaccine.

This chain links TRBV7-2 with TRBJ1-3; no clear D gene. The V end lost 5 bases, the J end lost 0 bases, and 5 bases lay between the germline ends. Germline values: CDR1 SGHTA, CDR2 FQGNSA. There are 13 residues in the CDR3. The CDR3 spells CASSRNSGNTIYF. In nucleotides, the CDR3 is TGTGCCAGCAGCCGCAACTCTGGAAACACCATATATTTT.

This clonotype has just a few counts. The chain combines TRBV4-2 with TRBJ1-2; 7 nucleotides match TRBD1. The CDR3 totals 16 residues. Per germline, CDR1 LGHNA and CDR2 YNFKEQ. J gave up 7 bases and V 5 bases, and 16 bases lay outside the gene matches. The CDR3 region has the DNA TGTGCCAGCAGCTCCCGGGACAGAACTCCTAGGGTTGGCTACACCTTC. Translated, it gives CASSSRDRTPRVGYTF.

This clonotype showed up many times. The chain uses TRBV6-1 and TRBJ1-1; 7 nucleotides line up with TRBD1. CDR1 is MNHNS, CDR2 SASEGT, per germline. This CDR3 is 14 amino acids long. V dropped 6 bases and J dropped 0; count of bases not matched to a gene: 4. The CDR3 DNA sequence: TGTGCCAGCAGCCGGGACAGACTGAACACTGAAGCTTTCTTT. It translates to CASSRDRLNTEAFF.

This clonotype was found a few times. V usage is TRBV30 and J usage is TRBJ1-1; D might be TRBD1 (6 bases). The V gene lost 5 bases and the J gene lost 7 bases, with 20 bases spanning the gap. The CDR3 length is 14 residues. Germline V CDR1 and CDR2: GTSNPN, SVGIG (reference sequence). CDR3 DNA sequence: TGTGCCTGGTATCGCAGGGGCAGTAAGGGTGAAGCTTTCTTT. Translated, it gives CAWYRRGSKGEAFF.

This clonotype was found many times. This chain links TRBV10-3 with TRBJ2-5, with D maybe TRBD2 (5 bases). The V gene's germline CDR1 is ENHRY and CDR2 SYGVKD. V was cut by 0 bases and J by 3 bases, with 8 bases left in between. The CDR3 runs to 14 residues. The CDR3 reads CAISESAGEETQYF. The DNA for the CDR3 is TGTGCCATCAGTGAGTCGGCGGGCGAAGAGACCCAGTACTTC.

This clonotype was picked up a small number of times. The chain uses TRBV12-3 or TRBV12-4 and TRBJ2-7; D might be TRBD1 (6 bases). The CDR3 runs 14 residues. V was cut by 4 bases and J by 2 bases, with 12 bases left in between. The CDR3 region has the DNA TGTGCCAGCAGTTCCACAGGGACCCCCTACGAGCAGTACTTC. It is translated as CASSSTGTPYEQYF.

This clonotype was observed a handful of times. The chain has TRBV14 and TRBJ2-1, with a weak D call TRBD1 (5 bases). The germline CDR1 and CDR2 sequences are SGHDN and FVKESK. V was shortened by 4 bases and J by 0 bases, with 10 bases between the two germline ends. This CDR3 has 15 amino acids. As DNA, the CDR3 is TGTGCCAGCAGCCCGACAGTTAGCTCCTACAATGAGCAGTTCTTC. Translating gives CASSPTVSSYNEQFF.

V and J are TRBV29-1 and TRBJ1-1, with D unresolved. V lost 6 bases to trimming and J lost 3 bases, with 11 bases between them. Looked up from germline, CDR1 is SQVTM and CDR2 is ANQGSEA. The CDR3 has 12 amino acids. The CDR3 reads CSVLDWDTEAFF. The DNA of the CDR3 is TGCAGCGTCCTCGATTGGGACACTGAAGCTTTCTTT.

This clonotype was found a few times. The V gene is TRBV7-2, the J gene TRBJ1-2, with D perhaps TRBD1 (6 bases). Trimming pared 5 bases from V and 3 bases from J, leaving 13 bases between. Germline CDR1 SGHTA, CDR2 FQGNSA. The CDR3 spans 14 residues. CDR3 in DNA: TGTGCCAGCAGCCTCCAACAGGGCGACTATGGCTACACCTTC. Translated: CASSLQQGDYGYTF.

This clonotype was detected many times. The chain employs TRBV18 and TRBJ1-6, with a tentative D call TRBD1 (6 bases). This CDR3 has 14 residues. CDR1 and CDR2 from the germline V gene are KGHSH and LQKENI. V shed 8 bases and J shed 4 bases, with 12 bases lying between them. The CDR3 DNA sequence: TGTGCCAGCAACTCCGGACAGTATAATTCACCCCTCCACTTT. This encodes CASNSGQYNSPLHF.

In this sample, this clonotype turned up many times. The rearrangement uses TRBV5-1 and TRBJ2-5; TRBD1 agrees at 8 bases. This CDR3 comprises 15 residues. The trim removed 2 bases at V and 4 bases at J, leaving 7 bases unmatched. Germline CDR1 SGHRS, CDR2 YFSETQ. The CDR3: CASSLDGQGIETQYF. The CDR3 DNA follows: TGCGCCAGCAGCTTAGATGGACAGGGAATAGAGACCCAGTACTTC.

The J gene is TRBJ1-6, the V gene TRBV6-2 or TRBV6-3; D is perhaps TRBD1 (5 bases). V was clipped by 7 bases and J by 10 bases, with 14 bases between them. The CDR3 spans 13 residues. Germline CDR1 reads MNHEY; CDR2 reads SVGEGT. The CDR3 DNA reads TGTGCCAGCAATCGGGCAGGGAACTCACCCCTCCACTTT. Amino acid sequence: CASNRAGNSPLHF.

This clonotype was seen more than once but under ten times. This chain links TRBV9 with TRBJ2-5; D could derive from TRBD1 or TRBD2 (6 bases each). V was shortened by 0 bases and J by 2 bases, with 14 bases between the two germline ends. The germline V gene has CDR1 SGDLS and CDR2 YYNGEE. The length of the CDR3 is 16 residues. The CDR3 protein is CASSVEGGLGQETQYF. CDR3 nucleotides: TGTGCCAGCAGCGTAGAGGGGGGACTGGGGCAAGAGACCCAGTACTTC.

This clonotype has only a few counts. For the CDR3, the DNA is TGTGCCAGCAAGGGCAGAGGACTCTCTGGGGCCAACGTCCTGACTTTC. This encodes CASKGRGLSGANVLTF. The chain has TRBV12-3 or TRBV12-4 and TRBJ2-6; possible D gene TRBD2, 5 bases. This CDR3 is built from 16 residues. The V gene lost 7 bases and the J gene lost 0 bases, with 13 bases spanning the gap.

In this sample, this clonotype turned up a few times. This sequence joins TRBV19 and TRBJ2-1; 9 bases line up with TRBD2. The germline gives CDR1 LNHDA, CDR2 SQIVND (reference sequence). CDR3 length: 14 amino acids. V shed 7 bases and J 2 bases; nucleotides not matched to a gene: 3. The chain's CDR3 is CASKSGGTYNEQFF. The CDR3 DNA sequence: TGTGCCAGTAAAAGCGGGGGGACCTACAATGAGCAGTTCTTC.

This clonotype was seen once. The chain carries TRBV6-2 or TRBV6-3 and TRBJ2-7; no clear D gene. Germline CDR1 reads MNHEY; CDR2 reads SVGEGT. This CDR3 is 14 amino acids long. V was pared by 0 bases and J by 2 bases, with 8 bases between. The CDR3, as DNA: TGTGCCAGCAGTTACTCGAGTATCACCTACGAGCAGTACGTC. Its translation is CASSYSSITYEQYV.

This sequence joins TRBV4-1 and TRBJ2-7; possibly TRBD2 for D (5 bases). This CDR3 spans 14 amino acids. Germline V CDR1 and CDR2: MGHRA, YSYEKL. Trimming removed 2 bases at V and 7 bases at J, with 15 bases between. The CDR3 nucleotides read TGCGCCAGCAGCCAACTTATAGCGCCGAGTGAGCAGTACTTC. Residues: CASSQLIAPSEQYF.

The V and J genes are TRBV9 and TRBJ1-1; D gene ambiguous. Between the trimmed V and J ends, which lost 3 bases and 9 bases, there was a span of 9 bases. The V gene's germline CDR1 is SGDLS and CDR2 YYNGEE. The CDR3 spans 11 residues. CDR3 bases: TGTGCCAGCAGCGCTGATGGGCAAGCTTTCTTT. Translating it yields CASSADGQAFF.